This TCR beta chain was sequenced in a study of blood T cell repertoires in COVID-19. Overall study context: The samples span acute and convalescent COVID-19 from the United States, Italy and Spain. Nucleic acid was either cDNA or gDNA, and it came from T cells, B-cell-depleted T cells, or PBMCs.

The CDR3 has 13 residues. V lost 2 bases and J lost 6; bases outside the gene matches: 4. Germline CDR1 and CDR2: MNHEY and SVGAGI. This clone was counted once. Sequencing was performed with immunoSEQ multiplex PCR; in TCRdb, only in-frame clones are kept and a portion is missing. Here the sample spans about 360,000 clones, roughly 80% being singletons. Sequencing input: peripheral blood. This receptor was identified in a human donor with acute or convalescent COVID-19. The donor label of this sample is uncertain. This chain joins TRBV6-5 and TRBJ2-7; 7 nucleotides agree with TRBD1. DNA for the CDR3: TGTGCCAGCAGTTACGAACAGGGGAGCGAGCAGTACTTC. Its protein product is CASSYEQGSEQYF.